A single sample is the source of the 8 T cell receptor beta chains below, sequenced in a study of cytomegalovirus exposure and HLA in healthy donors. Using immunoSEQ multiplex PCR, the repertoire was profiled, and TCRdb retains in-frame clones only, with some absent. The sample comprises about 110,000 clones, 95% of which are singletons, and 0.67% rests with the top ten. Sequenced material: PBMCs. The receptors were gathered from a young woman in good health and CMV-seronegative.

This chain uses TRBV7-8 with TRBJ2-7; 9 nucleotides line up with TRBD1. The germline gives CDR1 SGHVS, CDR2 FQNEAQ. The ends lost 5 bases at V and 3 bases at J; junction bases unmatched: 8. The CDR3 has 15 residues. The CDR3 protein is CASSPPGQGLYEQYF. The CDR3 nucleotides read TGTGCCAGCAGCCCTCCGGGACAGGGACTCTACGAGCAGTACTTC.

This rearrangement joins TRBV9 to TRBJ1-1, with D possibly TRBD1 on 6 matching bases. V lost 5 bases to trimming and J lost 1 base, with 12 bases between them. Germline loops: CDR1 SGDLS, CDR2 YYNGEE. The CDR3 is 14 amino acids. The CDR3 sequence: CASRPGQSNTEAFF. CDR3 in DNA: TGTGCCAGCAGACCCGGACAGTCGAACACTGAAGCTTTCTTT.

V and J are TRBV11-2 and TRBJ2-7; TRBD1 matches 12 bases. With V trimmed by 6 bases and J by 6 bases, 12 bases remained unmatched. Germline CDR1 SGHAT, CDR2 FQNNGV. The CDR3 has 16 amino acids. The CDR3, as DNA: TGTGCCAGCAGATCAGCGGGACAGGGGGCCAGCCTCGAGCAGTACTTC. It codes for CASRSAGQGASLEQYF.

This sequence joins TRBV6-5 and TRBJ1-5, with D possibly being TRBD1 (6 bases). The CDR3 contains 16 residues. In germline, CDR1 is MNHEY, CDR2 SVGAGI. Trimming pared 0 bases from V and 3 bases from J, leaving 12 bases between. The CDR3 coding sequence is TGTGCCAGCAGTTACTCGAGCAGGGGAATCAATCAGCCCCAGCATTTT. It yields the protein CASSYSSRGINQPQHF.

CDR3 protein: CATPQGGPVPTNYGYTF. CDR3 coding DNA: TGTGCCACGCCTCAGGGGGGCCCCGTCCCAACTAACTATGGCTACACCTTC. The rearrangement joins TRBV11-2 to TRBJ1-2; 7 bases are a match to TRBD1. V shed 10 bases, J shed 0 bases, and the junction held 17 bases outside the gene matches. The CDR3 spans 17 residues. In germline, CDR1 is SGHAT, CDR2 FQNNGV.

The rearrangement links TRBV19 to TRBJ1-6; 8 positions agree with TRBD1. Germline CDR1 reads LNHDA; CDR2 reads SQIVND (reference sequence). There are 14 residues in the CDR3. Unmatched junction bases numbered 1, after V lost 4 bases and J lost 5 bases. The DNA of the CDR3 is TGTGCCAGTAGTAGACAGGGGAATAATTCACCCCTCCACTTT. It codes for CASSRQGNNSPLHF.

The chain links TRBV30 to TRBJ1-5; D is perhaps TRBD1 (5 bases). The germline V gene has CDR1 GTSNPN and CDR2 SVGIG (reference sequence). V was trimmed by 5 bases and J by 7 bases, leaving 15 bases between them. The CDR3 spans 13 residues. The CDR3 nucleotides read TGTGCCTGGGGGGGGAGGGGAGGACAGCCCCAGCATTTT. Protein: CAWGGRGGQPQHF.

The rearrangement joins TRBV11-2 to TRBJ2-7, with TRBD2 identical over 11 bases. The CDR3 totals 15 residues. J was trimmed by 6 bases and V by 4 bases; bases with no gene match: 8. The germline V gene has CDR1 SGHAT and CDR2 FQNNGV. In DNA form, the CDR3 reads TGTGCCAGCAGCTACGTAGCGGGGGGGCCGGGCGAGCAGTACTTC. This codes for CASSYVAGGPGEQYF.